The 26 T cell receptor beta chains presented below share a single source sample, sequenced in a study of CD8+CD57+ T cells in acquired aplastic anemia. Genomic DNA constituted the template upon which TCR beta VDJ and CDR3 profiling was performed. TCRdb called the reads again in MiXCR, with one record for every CDR3 protein. The sample includes 150,000 to 200,000 distinct CDR3 sequences, 47% seen only once; the top ten take approximately 3%. Sequenced patients had shown CD8+CD57+ cell expansion by flow cytometry. The sample was sorted CD4+, CD8+, or CD8+CD57+ T cells (not recorded which) from PBMCs. The origin of the receptors is a human donor with aplastic anemia.

The sample holds one count of this clonotype. At one end, the junction sequence differs from germline, possibly due to a read error. V and J are TRBV7-2 and TRBJ1-3; no reliable D call. This CDR3 has 14 residues. Germline V gives CDR1 SGHTA, CDR2 FQGNSA. As DNA, the CDR3 is TGTGCCAGCAGCGCAGCGAACTCTGGAAACACCATATGTTTT. This codes for CASSAANSGNTICF. Variable domain in full (rest from reference TRBV7-2 and TRBJ1-3): GAGVSQSPSNKVTEKGKDVELRCDPISGHTALYWYRQSLGQGLEFLIYFQGNSAPDKSGLPSDRFSAERTGGSVSTLTIQRTQQEDSAVYLCASSAANSGNTICFGEGSWLTVV.

This clonotype was detected ten times or more. This rearrangement joins TRBV20-1 to TRBJ2-5; no clear D. Germline V gives CDR1 DFQATT, CDR2 SNEGSKA (reference sequence). The CDR3 has 17 residues. V shed 3 bases and J shed 1 base, with 21 bases lying between them. The CDR3 nucleotides are TGCAGTGCTAGGAGCCCCCTCGGAATAAGGACCCAAGAGACCCAGTACTTC. This codes for CSARSPLGIRTQETQYF.

This clonotype has a count of ten or more. The chain uses TRBV5-1 and TRBJ1-1, with D tentatively TRBD1 (5 bases). Germline V lookup: CDR1 SGHRS, CDR2 YFSETQ. Trimming pared 0 bases from V and 2 bases from J, leaving 11 bases between. The CDR3 has 15 residues. The CDR3 protein is CASSLGAGSNTEAFF. CDR3 nucleotides: TGCGCCAGCAGCTTGGGTGCAGGGAGCAACACTGAAGCTTTCTTT. Full variable domain (missing parts from reference TRBV5-1 and TRBJ1-1): KAGVTQTPRYLIKTRGQQVTLSCSPISGHRSVSWYQQTPGQGLQFLFEYFSETQRNKGNFPGRFSGRQFSNSRSEMNVSTLELGDSALYLCASSLGAGSNTEAFFGQGTRLTVV.

The sample holds many counts of this clonotype. The J gene is TRBJ2-5, the V gene TRBV7-6, with 8 bases fitting TRBD2. The CDR3 totals 17 residues. Germline lookup yields CDR1 SGHVS and CDR2 FNYEAQ. Trimming took 6 bases from V and 2 from J; bases not matched to a gene: 14. CDR3 sequence (DNA): TGTGCCAGCAGGGGTCGGGCCGGGACTAGGGAGCAAGAGACCCAGTACTTC. This gives the protein CASRGRAGTREQETQYF.

This clonotype was detected ten times or more. V usage is TRBV7-9 and J usage is TRBJ2-7, with D tentatively TRBD2 (5 bases). The CDR3 runs to 14 residues. Per the germline V gene, CDR1 is SEHNR and CDR2 is FQNEAQ (reference sequence). Trimming left V 5 bases short and J 6 bases short, with 17 bases between. This CDR3 is CASSELGPPFEQYF. CDR3 in DNA: TGTGCCAGCAGCGAACTAGGTCCCCCTTTCGAGCAGTACTTC.

To note about this clonotype: As the CDR3 is not closed by the conserved phenylalanine or tryptophan, this likely results from a read error. The V and J genes are TRBV25-1 and TRBJ1-2; the match to TRBD1 covers 9 bases. The CDR3 has 17 residues. CDR1 is MGHDK, CDR2 SYGVNS, per germline. Written as DNA, the CDR3 is TGTGCCAGCAGTACAACAGGGGGCGTCTTTGTCAACTATGGATACACCCTC. Translating gives CASSTTGGVFVNYGYTL.

The table lists this clonotype with many counts. The chain combines TRBV6-1 with TRBJ2-7; 9 bases fit TRBD1. CDR1 and CDR2 (germline): MNHNS, SASEGT. CDR3 size: 14 residues. The V and J ends lost 4 bases and 2 bases, in that order; junction bases with no gene match: 3. CDR3 nucleotide sequence: TGTGCCAGCAGTGTTGGGACAGGGCCCTACGAGCAGTACTTC. It is translated as CASSVGTGPYEQYF.

This chain joins TRBV2 and TRBJ1-1, with 7 bases identical to TRBD1. V trimming: 4 bases; J trimming: 6 bases; junction bases outside the gene matches: 11. Germline assignment: CDR1 SNHLY and CDR2 FYNNEI. This CDR3 spans 15 amino acids. The CDR3 region has the DNA TGTGCCAGCAGTGGACGGGGAGGGGGCTTTGCTGAAGCTTTCTTT. Protein sequence: CASSGRGGGFAEAFF.

The chain joins TRBV27 to TRBJ1-2; D ambiguous. The CDR3 contains 14 residues. V shed 6 bases and J shed 2 bases, with 13 bases lying between them. Germline CDR1 and CDR2: MNHEY and SMNVEV (reference sequence). This chain's CDR3 is CASSPGGSNYGYTF. DNA for the CDR3: TGTGCCAGCAGCCCAGGAGGGTCGAACTATGGCTACACCTTC.

At least ten counts were recorded for this clonotype. The J gene is TRBJ2-7, the V gene TRBV20-1; TRBD2 matches at 14 bases. This CDR3 comprises 15 residues. CDR1 and CDR2 from the germline V gene are DFQATT and SNEGSKA (reference sequence). V trimming: 1 base; J trimming: 6 bases; junction bases outside the gene matches: 5. The CDR3 sequence: CSARVSGTSGSEQYF. Here the CDR3 DNA reads TGCAGTGCTAGAGTCAGTGGGACTAGCGGGAGCGAGCAGTACTTC.

This clonotype has more than one count but fewer than ten. The chain couples TRBV15 to TRBJ1-6; D is ambiguous. The CDR3 contains 14 residues. CDR1 and CDR2 (germline): LNHNV, YYDKDF (reference sequence). V was clipped by 5 bases and J by 5 bases, with 10 bases between them. The CDR3 loop is CATSVNPNNSPLHF. CDR3 DNA: TGTGCCACCAGCGTTAACCCCAATAATTCACCCCTCCACTTT.

V and J are TRBV6-1 and TRBJ1-5; D perhaps matches TRBD1 (6 bases). Germline CDR1 is MNHNS and CDR2 is SASEGT. The CDR3 length is 15 residues. The V end was cut by 2 bases, the J end by 5 bases, with 13 bases between. The CDR3 spells CASSEIGQSHQPQHF. The CDR3, as DNA: TGTGCCAGCAGTGAAATTGGACAGTCCCATCAGCCCCAGCATTTT.

The table lists this clonotype with many counts. The chain couples TRBV27 to TRBJ2-7; 10 bases are a match to TRBD1. Germline assignment: CDR1 MNHEY and CDR2 SMNVEV (reference sequence). The trim removed 5 bases at V and 2 bases at J, leaving 12 bases unmatched. The CDR3 extends over 17 amino acids. The CDR3, as DNA: TGTGCCAGCAGTCGCAACACGCTCGGGACAGGGGCCTACGAGCAGTACTTC. Amino acids: CASSRNTLGTGAYEQYF.

This sequence joins TRBV15 and TRBJ1-2; D gene uncertain. This CDR3 is built from 14 residues. Trimming removed 0 bases at V and 5 bases at J, with 10 bases between. Germline V gene lookup returns CDR1 LNHNV and CDR2 YYDKDF (reference sequence). The CDR3 sequence: CATSREGNLYGYTF. The CDR3 DNA reads TGTGCCACCAGCAGAGAAGGGAATCTGTATGGCTACACCTTC.

The V gene is TRBV9, the J gene TRBJ1-2; TRBD1 might be the D (6 bases). V lost 0 bases and J lost 3, with 9 bases in between. Per germline, CDR1 SGDLS and CDR2 YYNGEE. CDR3 length: 14 amino acids. CDR3 loop: CASSVGGGDYGYTF. CDR3 DNA: TGTGCCAGCAGCGTAGGAGGGGGTGACTATGGCTACACCTTC.

This clonotype was observed many times. The J gene is TRBJ2-3, the V gene TRBV7-3; the D gene could be TRBD1 or TRBD2 (5 bases each). The CDR3 covers 15 residues. The V end was cut by 5 bases, the J end by 6 bases, with 18 bases between. Germline V CDR1 and CDR2: SGHTA, FQGTGA. CDR3 protein: CASSEGPTASDTQYF. The CDR3 DNA reads TGTGCCAGCAGCGAGGGGCCTACCGCAAGCGATACGCAGTATTTT.

The chain recombines TRBV12-3 or TRBV12-4 with TRBJ2-7; D may be TRBD1 or TRBD2 (5 bases each). There are 13 residues in the CDR3. With 6 bases removed from V and 6 bases from J, the gap between germline ends came to 15 bases. The CDR3, as DNA: TGTGCCAGCAGCAGGGACGGGGTAGGCGAGCAGTACTTC. Protein: CASSRDGVGEQYF.

V gene TRBV20-1 combines with J gene TRBJ2-5, with a possible D match to TRBD2 (5 bases). The CDR3 is 15 amino acids. Trimming stripped 2 bases from V and 5 bases from J, with 18 bases between. Germline CDR1 is DFQATT and CDR2 is SNEGSKA (reference sequence). Here the CDR3 DNA reads TGCAGTGCTAGAACCCGGATGGAGGTTCCGGAGACCCAGTACTTC. It specifies CSARTRMEVPETQYF.

V usage is TRBV20-1 and J usage is TRBJ2-7, with 8 nucleotides matching TRBD2. The V and J ends lost 4 bases and 6 bases, in that order; junction bases with no gene match: 5. The germline CDR1 and CDR2 sequences are DFQATT and SNEGSKA (reference sequence). The CDR3 sequence is 12 residues long. The CDR3 region has the DNA TGCAGTGCTAACCTGGCGGGAGGCGAGCAGTACTTC. It yields the protein CSANLAGGEQYF.

This clonotype occurred many times. The chain is built from TRBV24-1 and TRBJ1-5, with a tentative D call TRBD1 (6 bases). Trimming stripped 2 bases from V and 4 bases from J, with 11 bases between. The CDR3 spans 15 residues. Germline values: CDR1 KGHDR, CDR2 SFDVKD. CDR3 protein: CATSDSGGGNQPQHF. As DNA, the CDR3 is TGTGCCACCAGTGATTCTGGGGGCGGAAATCAGCCCCAGCATTTT.

This clonotype was found many times. V and J are TRBV9 and TRBJ2-7, with 8 bases matching TRBD2. The V gene end was trimmed by 2 bases and the J gene end by 6 bases; junction bases not matched to a gene: 10. The CDR3 length is 15 residues. From germline, CDR1 is SGDLS and CDR2 YYNGEE. The CDR3 nucleotides are TGTGCCAGCAGCGTCGAAGAAGCGGGAGTTGGCGAGCAGTACTTC. This sequence encodes CASSVEEAGVGEQYF.

This clonotype was recorded at least ten times. The chain joins TRBV5-1 to TRBJ2-1; 9 bases fit TRBD1. This CDR3 is built from 15 residues. Germline-derived CDR1 and CDR2 are SGHRS and YFSETQ. Unmatched junction bases numbered 7, after V lost 5 bases and J lost 4 bases. CDR3: CASSSPGQGYNEQFF. For the CDR3, the DNA is TGCGCCAGCAGTTCACCGGGACAGGGATACAATGAGCAGTTCTTC.

In the case of this clonotype: Sequence at one end of the junction differs from germline and may be a read error. This chain connects TRBV10-1 to TRBJ2-1; TRBD1 might be the D (6 bases). The CDR3 loop spans 13 amino acids. CDR1 and CDR2 (germline): WNHNN, SYGVQD (reference sequence). The CDR3 region has the DNA TGCGCCAGCAGTGAGTCGAGGAACGGACAGCATTTCTTC. Translation: CASSESRNGQHFF.

This clonotype was observed a few times. The chain is built from TRBV2 and TRBJ1-6, with TRBD1 identical over 9 bases. Germline V lookup: CDR1 SNHLY, CDR2 FYNNEI. This CDR3 has 15 amino acids. The trim removed 2 bases at V and 5 bases at J, leaving 1 base unmatched. CDR3 in amino acids: CASSEWDRDNSPLHF. CDR3 sequence (DNA): TGTGCCAGCAGTGAATGGGACAGGGATAATTCACCCCTCCACTTT.

This clonotype was recorded once. J is TRBJ2-7 and V is TRBV10-3; 7 nucleotides agree with TRBD1. Germline values: CDR1 ENHRY, CDR2 SYGVKD. The CDR3 sequence is 13 residues long. V was pared by 7 bases and J by 5 bases, with 8 bases of the junction left unmatched. Here the CDR3 reads CAIMRGLLDEQYF. The CDR3 nucleotides read TGTGCCATCATGAGGGGGCTCTTGGACGAGCAGTACTTC.

This clonotype has ten or more counts. V and J are TRBV5-4 and TRBJ2-7; D gene unclear. Germline V CDR1 and CDR2: SGHNT, YYREEE (reference sequence). With 7 bases removed from V and 2 bases from J, the gap between germline ends came to 16 bases. This CDR3 comprises 14 residues. DNA for the CDR3: TGTGCCAGCCGCAATGGGCTACCTGCCTACGAGCAGTACTTC. Amino acid sequence: CASRNGLPAYEQYF.